Shown below are 11 T cell receptor beta chains from a single sample sequenced in a study of cytomegalovirus exposure and HLA in healthy donors (dated by TCRdb to between 2016 and 2019). Preparation of the library involved the immunoSEQ multiplex PCR assay. This immuneACCESS table, as held by TCRdb, lists in-frame sequences with V and J called but not all clones. Of the missing ones, under half trace to an unresolved V gene in checked studies; the others have no known cause. The sample table lists tens of thousands of clones, approximately 93% of them with a count of one. 0.65% to 0.8% of the sample comes from the top ten. The sample was PBMCs. Receptor source: a man between 18 and 35 years old in good health and CMV-seronegative.

The chain couples TRBV11-2 to TRBJ2-1, with 11 positions matching TRBD2. V was pared by 5 bases and J by 5 bases, with 11 bases of the junction left unmatched. The length of the CDR3 is 17 residues. CDR1 SGHAT and CDR2 FQNNGV come from the germline V gene. In nucleotides, the CDR3 is TGTGCCAGCAGCCCGAGGGGCCTAGCGGGAGGAAACAATGAGCAGTTCTTC. Translated: CASSPRGLAGGNNEQFF.

CDR3: CASSHLEGQGRYEQYF. CDR3 sequence (DNA): TGCGCCAGCAGCCACCTTGAGGGACAGGGGAGATACGAGCAGTACTTC. The chain uses TRBV4-3 and TRBJ2-7, with TRBD1 matching 10 bases. The CDR3 loop spans 16 amino acids. Unmatched junction bases numbered 9, after V lost 3 bases and J lost 4 bases. Germline CDR1 reads LGHNA; CDR2 reads YSLEER.

The rearrangement links TRBV25-1 to TRBJ2-3; 7 bases match TRBD2. The CDR3 totals 18 residues. V lost 2 bases, J lost 2 bases, and 13 bases stayed unmatched. The V gene's germline CDR1 is MGHDK and CDR2 SYGVNS. DNA for the CDR3: TGTGCCAGCAGTGAACGACGCCGACGACTAGCCCACACAGATACGCAGTATTTT. Residues: CASSERRRRLAHTDTQYF. The whole variable domain, filled in from reference TRBV25-1 and TRBJ2-3, reads EADIYQTPRYLVIGTGKKITLECSQTMGHDKMYWYQQDPGMELHLIHYSYGVNSTEKGDLSSESTVSRIRTEHFPLTLESARPSHTSQYLCASSERRRRLAHTDTQYFGPGTRLTVL.

This chain joins TRBV30 and TRBJ1-6; 8 positions agree with TRBD1. Unmatched junction bases numbered 20, after V lost 5 bases and J lost 2 bases. CDR3 length: 20 amino acids. CDR1 is GTSNPN, CDR2 SVGIG, per germline (reference sequence). The CDR3 DNA follows: TGTGCCTGGGAAGACAGGGGTTGGGAGCTTCGTTACCCCTATAATTCACCCCTCCACTTT. Encoded protein: CAWEDRGWELRYPYNSPLHF.

This chain uses TRBV18 with TRBJ1-1; tentative D call: TRBD1 (5 bases). The V end was cut by 4 bases, the J end by 5 bases, with 14 bases between. CDR1 is KGHSH and CDR2 is LQKENI in the germline V gene. This CDR3 is built from 14 residues. The CDR3 region is CASSRTSLETEAFF. For the CDR3, the DNA is TGTGCCAGCTCACGGACATCCTTGGAGACTGAAGCTTTCTTT. Filled out from reference TRBV18 and TRBJ1-1, the complete variable domain reads NAGVMQNPRHLVRRRGQEARLRCSPMKGHSHVYWYRQLPEEGLKFMVYLQKENIIDESGMPKERFSAEFPKEGPSILRIQQVVRGDSAAYFCASSRTSLETEAFFGQGTRLTVV.

CDR3 nucleotides: TGTGCCAGCAGTGAATCCACAGGAGCCTACGAGCAGTACTTC. This codes for CASSESTGAYEQYF. This chain links TRBV25-1 with TRBJ2-7; D may be TRBD1 (5 bases). V lost 1 base, J lost 2 bases, and 9 bases lay in between. The V gene's germline CDR1 is MGHDK and CDR2 SYGVNS. This CDR3 comprises 14 residues.

This clone was counted only a few times. J is TRBJ1-2 and V is TRBV19; TRBD1 is a possible D gene (5 bases). Germline CDR1 reads LNHDA; CDR2 reads SQIVND (reference sequence). The CDR3 extends over 15 amino acids. Between the trimmed V and J ends, which lost 0 bases and 2 bases, there was a span of 10 bases. CDR3 nucleotides: TGTGCCAGTAGTATAGATCGGGGGATAAACTATGGCTACACCTTC. Protein: CASSIDRGINYGYTF. Supplemented by reference TRBV19 and TRBJ1-2, the full variable domain reads DGGITQSPKYLFRKEGQNVTLSCEQNLNHDAMYWYRQDPGQGLRLIYYSQIVNDFQKGDIAEGYSVSREKKESFPLTVTSAQKNPTAFYLCASSIDRGINYGYTFGSGTRLTVV.

The V gene is TRBV27, the J gene TRBJ1-1; D might be TRBD1 (5 bases). The CDR3 sequence is 12 residues long. The ends were cut back, 5 bases at V and 12 bases at J, with 16 bases in the middle. The germline V gene has CDR1 MNHEY and CDR2 SMNVEV (reference sequence). The CDR3 coding sequence is TGTGCCAGCAGTCCAAAAGGCAGGGAAACTTTCTTT. Its translation is CASSPKGRETFF.

The V and J genes are TRBV5-4 and TRBJ2-5; the match to TRBD2 covers 7 bases. This CDR3 region has 16 residues. Germline V CDR1 and CDR2: SGHNT, YYREEE (reference sequence). Germline trimming cut 4 bases from V and 1 base from J; bases unmatched to any gene: 10. CDR3 sequence: CASSGTGGGTQETQYF. CDR3 bases: TGTGCCAGCAGCGGGACGGGGGGAGGGACCCAAGAGACCCAGTACTTC.

The chain has TRBV10-3 and TRBJ1-1; 7 bases agree with TRBD1. Germline V gene sequence: CDR1 ENHRY, CDR2 SYGVKD. The CDR3 consists of 13 residues. V lost 11 bases to trimming and J lost 5 bases; unmatched junction nucleotides: 11. CDR3 coding DNA: TGTGCCGCCTGCGACAGGGTGGAAACTGAAGCTTTCTTT. Translating gives CAACDRVETEAFF.

The CDR3 region is CASSFGGASSYEQYF. The CDR3 DNA sequence: TGTGCCAGCAGCTTTGGGGGCGCTAGCTCCTACGAGCAGTACTTC. This sequence joins TRBV5-5 and TRBJ2-7; TRBD1 might be the D (6 bases). From germline, CDR1 is SGHKS and CDR2 YYEKEE (reference sequence). CDR3 length equals 15 residues. Trimming pared 2 bases from V and 0 bases from J, leaving 12 bases between.